This TCR beta chain derives from a study of cytomegalovirus exposure and HLA in healthy donors. Whole-study findings and limits: Highly shared sequence variants in one cluster were likely a sequencing artifact. Evidence from a later analysis indicated that most CMV-associated TCR beta chains looked HLA-restricted. Later findings reportedly placed an Asian-associated ancestry cluster below the approximately 700-donor mean for N-insertions.

V gave up 4 bases and J gave up 0 bases, with 12 bases separating them. From germline, CDR1 is KGHSH and CDR2 LQKENI. The CDR3 is 15 amino acids. Primers included in the PCR were 60 Vbeta and 13 Jbeta primers. Sequencing used immunoSEQ multiplex PCR; TCRdb keeps in-frame clones, though not all of them. The sample has 150,000 to 200,000 clones, around 84% seen once. As for this clone: Antigen specificity is unknown.

The receptor was isolated from a male donor in good health and CMV-seropositive. The J gene is TRBJ1-2, the V gene TRBV18, with D maybe TRBD1 (6 bases). The sequencing input was PBMCs. The CDR3 bases are TGTGCCAGCTCACTCTTCGGACAGACTAACTATGGCTACACCTTC. Its protein product is CASSLFGQTNYGYTF.